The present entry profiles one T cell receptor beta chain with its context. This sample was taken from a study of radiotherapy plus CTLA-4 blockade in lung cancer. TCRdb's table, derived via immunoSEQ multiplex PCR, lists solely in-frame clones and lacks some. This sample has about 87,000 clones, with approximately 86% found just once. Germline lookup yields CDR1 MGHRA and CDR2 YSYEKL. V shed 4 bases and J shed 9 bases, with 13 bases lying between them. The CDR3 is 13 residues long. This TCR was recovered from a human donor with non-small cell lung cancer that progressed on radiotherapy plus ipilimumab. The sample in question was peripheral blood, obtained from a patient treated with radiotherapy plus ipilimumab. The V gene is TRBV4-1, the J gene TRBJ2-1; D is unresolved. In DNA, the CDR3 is TGCGCCAGCAGCCGCCTGATAGCTGTTGAGCAGTTCTTC. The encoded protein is CASSRLIAVEQFF.